This TCR beta chain was identified in a study of control samples from healthy donors and cancer patients (dated by TCRdb to the early 2020s). Library preparation was by the immunoSEQ multiplex PCR assay. What TCRdb holds here is the immuneACCESS table cut down to in-frame rearrangements. Part of the clones is not present; checked against another copy, under half of the missing clones reflect an unresolved V gene, and the others are unexplained. The sample table holds 50,000 to 55,000 clones, of which roughly nine tenths were seen once. Of the sample, 1.6% is held by the ten largest clones. In regard to this clone: Its antigen is currently not known. A read error may produce the germline difference seen at one junction end.

The CDR3 goes from the cysteine to the phenylalanine over 14 residues. This entry keeps only the CDR3 DNA: 42 bases, framed from base 1. In the germline V gene, CDR1 corresponds to SGHDN and CDR2 to FVKESK. Sequences were obtained from PBMCs. The sequence is built from TRBV14 and TRBJ2-2; the D gene cannot be resolved reliably. The TCR comes from a man aged 35 to 55 with colorectal cancer. Here the CDR3 is given as CASNQDGITGELFF. The sequence in DNA is TGTGCCAGCAACCAAGATGGAATCACCGGGGAGCTGTTTTTT.